The following is a TCR beta chain sequence with its context. As yet, its antigen is unknown. The donors were in the roughly 130-subject validation cohort; that cohort was separate from the roughly 660-subject first cohort. These data originate in a study of cytomegalovirus exposure and HLA in healthy donors. For the study at large: Per a later analysis, the roughly 700 first-cohort and some 130 validation repertoires shared one platform.

This table comes from immunoSEQ multiplex PCR, and its TCRdb copy is limited to in-frame clones, with some not included. Of about 190,000 clones in the sample, about 80% are singletons; the top ten hold roughly 7%. Study-level findings and limits: The finding came from a later analysis; first-cohort TCR clusters tended to co-occur in the 120 or so validation repertoires. Most TCR sequences showed up rarely, but some public TCRs showed up in many donors.

This clonotype was obtained from a man aged 18 to 30 in good health and CMV-seropositive. The sequenced material came from PBMCs.

CDR3 DNA sequence: TGTGCCAGCAGCTTGGCCAACCTAGCGGGGAACACCGGGGAGCTGTTTTTT. Encoded protein: CASSLANLAGNTGELFF. The chain uses TRBV5-4 and TRBJ2-2, with 8 bases matching TRBD2. Germline CDR1 reads SGHNT; CDR2 reads YYREEE (reference sequence). The CDR3 is 17 residues long. With 0 bases clipped from V and 1 base from J, the junction kept 5 bases outside the gene matches.